Below are 6 T cell receptor beta chains sequenced from a single sample in a study of response to subunit inactivated influenza vaccine. Via MiXCR, TCRdb re-called the RT-PCR reads, giving one row per CDR3 protein. Among around 580,000 distinct CDR3 sequences listed, approximately 14% were seen once. The starting material was PBMCs from blood, obtained less than 13 days after vaccination. These receptors were collected from a man in his forties or fifties who received an inactivated influenza vaccine.

V gene TRBV12-3 or TRBV12-4 combines with J gene TRBJ2-1; 8 bases are a match to TRBD2. The junction had 9 bases not matched to a gene; V was cut back by 6 bases and J by 2 bases. This CDR3 region has 16 residues. DNA for the CDR3: TGTGCCAGCAGCCTCTTCGGCGGGGGGCCCTACAATGAGCAGTTCTTC. Translating gives CASSLFGGGPYNEQFF.

The gene calls are TRBV20-1 and TRBJ1-1, with unresolved D. Germline V gene data show CDR1 as DFQATT and CDR2 as SNEGSKA (reference sequence). Trimming cost V 3 bases and J 8 bases, with 7 bases left between them. The CDR3 sequence is 10 residues long. The chain's CDR3 is CSARSGEAFF. The DNA of the CDR3 is TGCAGTGCTAGGTCGGGGGAAGCTTTCTTT.

This clonotype has more than one count but fewer than ten. The rearrangement links TRBV18 to TRBJ2-3; 7 bases are a match to TRBD2. J was trimmed by 3 bases and V by 8 bases; bases with no gene match: 5. The CDR3 spans 13 residues. Per the germline V gene, CDR1 is KGHSH and CDR2 is LQKENI. The DNA of the CDR3 is TGTGCCAGCCAATCGGGGGGAACAGATACGCAGTATTTT. It encodes CASQSGGTDTQYF.

The rearrangement joins TRBV7-2 to TRBJ2-3; D might be TRBD1 (6 bases). Trimming removed 2 bases from V and 5 bases from J, with 14 bases in between. The CDR3 covers 15 residues. Germline V lookup: CDR1 SGHTA, CDR2 FQGNSA. The CDR3 region has the DNA TGTGCCAGCAGCTTACTCAGGGGCGCATTAGATACGCAGTATTTT. The encoded protein is CASSLLRGALDTQYF.

The chain uses TRBV20-1 and TRBJ2-2; 7 nucleotides align to TRBD1. Germline CDR1 and CDR2: DFQATT and SNEGSKA (reference sequence). The CDR3 sequence is 15 residues long. Trimming took 3 bases from V and 3 from J; bases not matched to a gene: 7. The CDR3 is CSARETGLDTGELFF. In DNA form, the CDR3 reads TGCAGTGCTAGGGAGACAGGGTTGGACACCGGGGAGCTGTTTTTT.

The rearrangement joins TRBV25-1 to TRBJ2-7; D may be TRBD2 (6 bases). Trimming took off 2 bases at V and 6 bases at J, with 8 bases between the two ends. Germline V gene lookup returns CDR1 MGHDK and CDR2 SYGVNS. The CDR3 is 12 residues long. CDR3 sequence reads: CASSEEGGEQYF. As DNA, the CDR3 is TGTGCCAGCAGTGAAGAGGGAGGCGAGCAGTACTTC.